This passage covers 29 T cell receptor beta chains from one sample sequenced in a study of siplizumab effects on memory and regulatory T cells. Sequencing used immunoSEQ multiplex PCR; TCRdb keeps in-frame clones, though not all of them. In the table there are 87,000 or so clones, 85% to 95% of which are singletons. Source material: non-Treg CD4+ T cells sorted from blood. Receptor source: a human donor in good health.

This chain joins TRBV6-5 and TRBJ2-5, with TRBD2 matching 14 bases. The J call could be wrong; TRBJ2-7 is a better fit for the DNA end. The CDR3 has 15 residues. CDR1 and CDR2 (germline): MNHEY, SVGAGI. The CDR3 nucleotides read TGTGCCAGCAGTAAGGGACTAGCGGGAGCCTACGAGCAGTACTTC. This codes for CASSKGLAGAYEQYF.

The rearrangement uses TRBV6-4 and TRBJ2-1; 7 positions agree with TRBD2. Germline lookup yields CDR1 MRHNA and CDR2 SNTAGT. The CDR3 loop spans 15 amino acids. V lost 6 bases to trimming and J lost 7 bases; unmatched junction nucleotides: 12. CDR3 protein: CASSMVGRRGNEQFF. CDR3 sequence (DNA): TGTGCCAGCAGCATGGTCGGACGGCGGGGGAATGAGCAGTTCTTC.

CDR3 amino acids: CASSLSIPGDGYTF. CDR3 DNA sequence: TGTGCCAGCAGTTTATCGATTCCGGGGGATGGCTACACCTTC. The chain recombines TRBV27 with TRBJ1-2, with D possibly matching TRBD1 (5 bases). This CDR3 has 14 amino acids. Trimming left V 0 bases short and J 6 bases short, with 11 bases between. Looked up from germline, CDR1 is MNHEY and CDR2 is SMNVEV (reference sequence).

The genes are TRBV11-2 and TRBJ2-2, with TRBD1 matching over 7 bases. This CDR3 has 19 amino acids. V trimming: 2 bases; J trimming: 4 bases; junction bases outside the gene matches: 16. CDR1 and CDR2 from the germline V gene are SGHAT and FQNNGV. This CDR3 is CASSLLVGLGTVGTGELFF. The CDR3 nucleotides read TGTGCCAGCAGCTTATTGGTTGGGTTAGGGACAGTGGGCACCGGGGAGCTGTTTTTT.

This clone has a handful of counts. This chain uses TRBV4-1 with TRBJ1-2; D is unresolved. This CDR3 has 12 residues. Trimming took 6 bases from V and 8 from J, leaving 13 bases between them. CDR1 and CDR2 from the germline V gene are MGHRA and YSYEKL. The CDR3 region has the DNA TGCGCCAGCAGTCCAGGATTAGGGGGCTACACCTTC. Its protein is CASSPGLGGYTF.

V is TRBV2 and J is TRBJ1-2; weak D call: TRBD1 (5 bases). CDR1 and CDR2 from the germline V gene are SNHLY and FYNNEI. The CDR3 consists of 16 residues. With 6 bases removed from V and 3 bases from J, the gap between germline ends came to 20 bases. The DNA of the CDR3 is TGTGCCAGCAGGGCCCGACGGCAGGGAGTAGACTATGGCTACACCTTC. It specifies CASRARRQGVDYGYTF.

The CDR3 here is CATSRAYNEQFF. The DNA of the CDR3 is TGTGCCACCAGCAGAGCCTACAATGAGCAGTTCTTC. V usage is TRBV15 and J usage is TRBJ2-1; D gene uncertain. This CDR3 is 12 amino acids long. Germline loops: CDR1 LNHNV, CDR2 YYDKDF (reference sequence). V was cut by 1 base and J by 2 bases, with 0 bases left in between. Supplemented by reference TRBV15 and TRBJ2-1, the full variable domain reads DAMVIQNPRYQVTQFGKPVTLSCSQTLNHNVMYWYQQKSSQAPKLLFHYYDKDFNNEADTPDNFQSRRPNTSFCFLDIRSPGLGDTAMYLCATSRAYNEQFFGPGTRLTVL.

The rearrangement joins TRBV15 to TRBJ1-1; D perhaps matches TRBD1 (6 bases). This CDR3 has 15 residues. Trimming left V 5 bases short and J 4 bases short, with 17 bases between. The V gene's germline CDR1 is LNHNV and CDR2 YYDKDF (reference sequence). The CDR3 DNA reads as TGTGCCACCAGCTCAAGAGGGGGAGGCGGCACTGAAGCTTTCTTT. Translation gives CATSSRGGGGTEAFF.

This chain connects TRBV6-1 to TRBJ1-1; TRBD1 is a possible D gene (5 bases). V dropped 8 bases and J dropped 2 bases, with 12 bases sitting between them. The CDR3 runs to 13 residues. Germline V lookup: CDR1 MNHNS, CDR2 SASEGT. CDR3 in amino acids: CASYAGLNTEAFF. CDR3 coding DNA: TGTGCCAGCTACGCAGGGCTAAACACTGAAGCTTTCTTT.

The chain joins TRBV6-5 to TRBJ2-7; 7 nucleotides line up with TRBD1. This CDR3 comprises 14 residues. Per germline, CDR1 MNHEY and CDR2 SVGAGI. The junction had 7 bases not matched to a gene; V was cut back by 6 bases and J by 2 bases. This chain's CDR3 is CASSQTDRTYEQYF. DNA for the CDR3: TGTGCCAGCAGCCAAACGGACAGGACCTACGAGCAGTACTTC.

The chain links TRBV12-5 to TRBJ2-1, with TRBD1 matching over 8 bases. The CDR3 runs 16 residues. Germline CDR1 is LGHNT and CDR2 is FRNRAP. The junction had 14 bases not matched to a gene; V was cut back by 5 bases and J by 8 bases. This CDR3 reads CASGGERGQGEDEQFF. DNA for the CDR3: TGTGCTAGTGGTGGGGAACGAGGACAGGGAGAGGATGAGCAGTTCTTC.

This clone was seen more than once but under ten times. V gene TRBV28 combines with J gene TRBJ1-1; the D is unclear. The CDR3 covers 15 residues. Trimming removed 7 bases from V and 1 base from J, with 16 bases in between. Germline CDR1 and CDR2: MDHEN and SYDVKM. CDR3 DNA: TGTGCCAGCACCCTACCCTTGGTTACGAACACTGAAGCTTTCTTT. Translation gives CASTLPLVTNTEAFF.

This chain connects TRBV5-1 to TRBJ1-1; TRBD1 matches 8 bases. The CDR3 runs 16 residues. Germline V gene lookup returns CDR1 SGHRS and CDR2 YFSETQ. Trimming at V came to 2 bases and at J to 0 bases, leaving 6 bases not matched to a gene. The CDR3 is CASSFGQGPMNTEAFF. The CDR3 coding sequence is TGCGCCAGCAGCTTTGGACAGGGACCCATGAACACTGAAGCTTTCTTT.

The J gene is TRBJ1-1, the V gene TRBV19, with a possible D match to TRBD1 (6 bases). Deletions cut 5 bases from V and 5 bases from J, with 21 bases between. This CDR3 spans 16 amino acids. In germline, CDR1 is LNHDA, CDR2 SQIVND (reference sequence). CDR3 protein: CASSVDRLGAFTEAFF. DNA of the CDR3: TGTGCCAGTAGTGTTGACAGGCTGGGGGCGTTTACTGAAGCTTTCTTT.

This chain links TRBV18 with TRBJ2-5; D perhaps matches TRBD2 (7 bases). The CDR3 consists of 13 residues. Between the trimmed V and J ends, which lost 4 bases and 4 bases, there was a span of 10 bases. Germline V CDR1 and CDR2: KGHSH, LQKENI. The CDR3: CASSRGGGETQYF. CDR3 nucleotide sequence: TGTGCCAGCTCACGGGGGGGCGGAGAGACCCAGTACTTC.

The chain recombines TRBV2 with TRBJ2-7; D is uncertain. The CDR3 consists of 15 residues. Germline CDR1 SNHLY, CDR2 FYNNEI. V was cut by 7 bases and J by 2 bases, with 18 bases left in between. DNA for the CDR3: TGTGCCAGCATTGATGTTCGGTCCTTGGCCTACGAGCAGTACTTC. As protein: CASIDVRSLAYEQYF.

This chain joins TRBV6-5 and TRBJ1-2; TRBD1 is a possible D gene (5 bases). Germline V lookup: CDR1 MNHEY, CDR2 SVGAGI. The V and J ends lost 5 bases and 8 bases respectively, with 9 bases between them. This CDR3 is built from 11 residues. CDR3 loop: CASSDSRGYTF. The CDR3 DNA follows: TGTGCCAGCAGTGACAGCCGCGGCTACACCTTC.

The V call is TRBV6-5, the J call TRBJ2-7; the match to TRBD2 covers 13 bases. V trimming: 6 bases; J trimming: 4 bases; junction bases outside the gene matches: 3. The germline V gene encodes CDR1 MNHEY and CDR2 SVGAGI. This CDR3 is built from 14 residues. CDR3 DNA sequence: TGTGCCAGCAGGCGGACTAGCGGGGGTTACGAGCAGTACTTC. This codes for CASRRTSGGYEQYF.

The gene calls are TRBV5-1 and TRBJ2-1; D possibly matches TRBD1 or TRBD2 (5 bases each). CDR1 is SGHRS, CDR2 YFSETQ, per germline. The germline V and J ends were trimmed by 4 bases and 6 bases, with 17 bases remaining between them. This CDR3 is 15 amino acids long. The CDR3 coding sequence is TGCGCCAGCAGCCTGACCGGGACGGGGACCAATGAGCAGTTCTTC. Its protein is CASSLTGTGTNEQFF.

This chain uses TRBV7-8 with TRBJ2-5; 13 nucleotides match TRBD2. The CDR3 has 16 amino acids. With 3 bases clipped from V and 4 bases from J, the junction kept 5 bases outside the gene matches. CDR1 and CDR2 (germline): SGHVS, FQNEAQ. The CDR3 DNA reads as TGTGCCAGCAGCTTGACTAGCGGGGGGTTAAGAGAGACCCAGTACTTC. The encoded protein is CASSLTSGGLRETQYF.

This rearrangement joins TRBV30 to TRBJ2-5, with a tentative D call TRBD2 (5 bases). Germline lookup yields CDR1 GTSNPN and CDR2 SVGIG (reference sequence). The V end lost 2 bases, the J end lost 1 base, and 20 bases lay between the germline ends. The CDR3 is made up of 17 amino acids. The DNA for the CDR3 is TGTGCCTGGAGTACCCCAGCGAGGGCCAGTTTCCAAGAGACCCAGTACTTC. It translates to CAWSTPARASFQETQYF.

CDR3 bases: TGTGCCAGCAGGGAACAGGGGTTCCAAGAGACCCAGTACTTC. Residues: CASREQGFQETQYF. The V call is TRBV28, the J call TRBJ2-5; 7 nucleotides line up with TRBD1. V shed 6 bases and J 1 base; nucleotides not matched to a gene: 5. This CDR3 spans 14 amino acids. Germline V CDR1 and CDR2: MDHEN, SYDVKM.

The chain carries TRBV9 and TRBJ2-3; 8 bases map to TRBD2. The germline V gene has CDR1 SGDLS and CDR2 YYNGEE. The CDR3 runs 13 residues. V lost 6 bases, J lost 1 base, and 1 base stayed unmatched. CDR3 nucleotides: TGTGCCAGCAACGGGGGGGGCACAGATACGCAGTATTTT. Residues: CASNGGGTDTQYF.

The V gene is TRBV29-1, the J gene TRBJ2-5, with 8 nucleotides matching TRBD1. V shed 1 base and J 5 bases; nucleotides not matched to a gene: 12. The germline V gene has CDR1 SQVTM and CDR2 ANQGSEA. CDR3 length equals 16 residues. The CDR3 protein is CSVEVFRQGLEETQYF. CDR3 in DNA: TGCAGCGTTGAAGTTTTCCGACAGGGGCTGGAGGAGACCCAGTACTTC.

As DNA, the CDR3 is TGTGCCAGCAGCCCTCGGGACTACGTCGACACCGGGGAGCTGTTTTTT. Translation gives CASSPRDYVDTGELFF. The chain has TRBV11-3 and TRBJ2-2; 7 bases are a match to TRBD2. This CDR3 contains 16 residues. CDR1 and CDR2 (germline): SGHNT, YENEEA. With 5 bases clipped from V and 3 bases from J, the junction kept 9 bases outside the gene matches. Looking up the rest from reference TRBV11-3 and TRBJ2-2 gives the full variable domain: EAGVVQSPRYKIIEKKQPVAFWCNPISGHNTLYWYLQNLGQGPELLIRYENEEAVDDSQLPKDRFSAERLKGVDSTLKIQPAELGDSAVYLCASSPRDYVDTGELFFGEGSRLTVL.

The CDR3 spells CASSLRDRFHTEAFF. CDR3 DNA: TGTGCCAGCAGCCTCCGGGACAGGTTTCACACTGAAGCTTTCTTT. The V call is TRBV7-2, the J call TRBJ1-1; 8 positions agree with TRBD1. Germline loops: CDR1 SGHTA, CDR2 FQGNSA. The CDR3 has 15 amino acids. V dropped 5 bases and J dropped 3; count of bases not matched to a gene: 8. Full variable domain (remainder filled in from reference TRBV7-2 and TRBJ1-1): GAGVSQSPSNKVTEKGKDVELRCDPISGHTALYWYRQSLGQGLEFLIYFQGNSAPDKSGLPSDRFSAERTGGSVSTLTIQRTQQEDSAVYLCASSLRDRFHTEAFFGQGTRLTVV.

The chain couples TRBV7-2 to TRBJ1-6; D is perhaps TRBD1 (5 bases). This CDR3 region has 13 residues. CDR1 is SGHTA, CDR2 FQGNSA, per germline. The ends were cut back, 1 base at V and 14 bases at J, with 12 bases in the middle. CDR3 protein: CASSLVRAQALHF. The CDR3 nucleotides are TGTGCCAGCAGCTTAGTCAGGGCTCAAGCCCTCCACTTT.

This chain connects TRBV6-5 to TRBJ1-5; a weak D match, TRBD1 (6 bases). The germline V and J ends were trimmed by 2 bases and 5 bases, with 16 bases remaining between them. The CDR3 length is 16 residues. Germline CDR1 MNHEY, CDR2 SVGAGI. The CDR3 sequence: CASSYGGWAGDQPQHF. CDR3 in DNA: TGTGCCAGCAGTTACGGGGGGTGGGCAGGGGATCAGCCCCAGCATTTT.

The chain carries TRBV5-1 and TRBJ2-7; weak D call: TRBD2 (6 bases). Germline assignment: CDR1 SGHRS and CDR2 YFSETQ. There are 16 residues in the CDR3. The germline V and J ends were trimmed by 0 bases and 0 bases, with 13 bases remaining between them. CDR3 nucleotides: TGCGCCAGCAGCTTGGTTGCGGGGTTTAACTCCTACGAGCAGTACTTC. It is translated as CASSLVAGFNSYEQYF.